This TCR beta chain was identified in a study of cytomegalovirus exposure and HLA in healthy donors. Study-level findings and limits: First-cohort TCR clusters were later found to tend to co-occur in the 90 to 150 validation repertoires. Listed as cytomegalovirus-associated were about 160 TCR beta chains.

Here immunoSEQ multiplex PCR was the method, and the copy in TCRdb shows in-frame clones only, minus some. The sample includes 250,000 to 300,000 clones, about 86% of them seen just once. The validation cohort, a group of 120 or so subjects, included the donors and was separate from the roughly 670-subject first cohort. On this clone itself: The antigen is not known.

This CDR3 is built from 16 residues. The V end was cut by 5 bases, the J end by 5 bases, with 21 bases between. Germline V gives CDR1 SEHNR, CDR2 FQNEAQ (reference sequence). This chain connects TRBV7-9 to TRBJ2-5, with D possibly being TRBD2 (5 bases). Sequenced input: PBMCs. This TCR derives from a woman aged 18-29 years in good health and CMV-seronegative. The chain's CDR3 is CASSPGLAGSRETQYF. CDR3 in DNA: TGTGCCAGCAGCCCAGGTCTAGCCGGTTCTCGGGAGACCCAGTACTTC. Complete variable domain (other parts from reference TRBV7-9 and TRBJ2-5): DTGVSQNPRHKITKRGQNVTFRCDPISEHNRLYWYRQTLGQGPEFLTYFQNEAQLEKSRLLSDRFSAERPKGSFSTLEIQRTEQGDSAMYLCASSPGLAGSRETQYFGPGTRLLVL.